These 26 T cell receptor beta chains share one sample of origin, sequenced in a study of T cells after posttransplantation cyclophosphamide. Here immunoSEQ multiplex PCR was the method, and the copy in TCRdb shows in-frame clones only, minus some. The counts give roughly 12,000 clones, none of them seen only once; 20% to 30% is held by the top ten. Treatment was busulfan-fludarabine conditioning, a marrow graft, and cyclophosphamide on days +3 and +4. The sample consisted of PBMCs, taken after allogeneic stem cell transplant with posttransplant cyclophosphamide. The receptor source for this set is a female patient in her thirties or forties who received an allogeneic stem cell transplant from a related donor, was CMV-positive, and had acute GVHD only. Some T cells may originate from the graft donor.

This clone has ten or more counts. The CDR3 loop is CASSVPTSGSYADTQYF. In nucleotides, the CDR3 is TGTGCCAGCAGCGTCCCGACTAGCGGGAGTTACGCAGATACGCAGTATTTT. This chain links TRBV9 with TRBJ2-3; TRBD2 matches at 12 bases. With V trimmed by 2 bases and J by 4 bases, 8 bases remained unmatched. The CDR3 has 17 amino acids. CDR1 and CDR2 from the germline V gene are SGDLS and YYNGEE.

In its sample, this clone was seen many times. The chain employs TRBV5-1 and TRBJ2-2, with 8 positions matching TRBD1. Per the germline V gene, CDR1 is SGHRS and CDR2 is YFSETQ. The trim removed 4 bases at V and 1 base at J, leaving 12 bases unmatched. The CDR3 consists of 18 residues. The CDR3 DNA is TGCGCCAGCAGCCCCTACCGAACCGGGACAGGGAACACCGGGGAGCTGTTTTTT. Protein product: CASSPYRTGTGNTGELFF.

This clone has a count of ten or more. The chain combines TRBV5-1 with TRBJ1-1, with D tentatively TRBD1 (5 bases). V was pared by 3 bases and J by 1 base, with 7 bases between. The CDR3 runs to 13 residues. From germline, CDR1 is SGHRS and CDR2 YFSETQ. The CDR3 spells CASSSTGNTEAFF. CDR3 nucleotides: TGCGCCAGCAGCTCAACAGGGAACACTGAAGCTTTCTTT. The variable domain in full, completed from reference TRBV5-1 and TRBJ1-1, reads KAGVTQTPRYLIKTRGQQVTLSCSPISGHRSVSWYQQTPGQGLQFLFEYFSETQRNKGNFPGRFSGRQFSNSRSEMNVSTLELGDSALYLCASSSTGNTEAFFGQGTRLTVV.

This clone was seen a handful of times. The chain is built from TRBV13 and TRBJ2-1, with D possibly TRBD2 on 6 matching bases. The germline gives CDR1 PRHDT, CDR2 FYEKMQ (reference sequence). Trimming pared 5 bases from V and 2 bases from J, leaving 16 bases between. This CDR3 comprises 16 residues. CDR3 loop: CASSPEGRDPYNEQFF. The CDR3 DNA is TGTGCCAGCAGCCCGGAGGGCAGGGATCCCTACAATGAGCAGTTCTTC.

This clone was observed at least ten times. The V and J genes are TRBV14 and TRBJ1-2; D is possibly TRBD1 (6 bases). With 2 bases removed from V and 7 bases from J, the gap between germline ends came to 17 bases. This CDR3 contains 15 residues. Looked up from germline, CDR1 is SGHDN and CDR2 is FVKESK. The CDR3 is CASSQLNREEGGYTF. The CDR3 DNA follows: TGTGCCAGCAGCCAACTAAACAGGGAAGAGGGTGGCTACACCTTC.

This clone was recorded many times. The chain combines TRBV6-6 with TRBJ2-1; D remains ambiguous. Germline V CDR1 and CDR2: MNHNY, SVGAGI (reference sequence). The CDR3 totals 13 residues. V was cut by 2 bases and J by 2 bases, with 4 bases left in between. Here the CDR3 DNA reads TGTGCCAGCAGTTACCAGGCCTACAATGAGCAGTTCTTC. This codes for CASSYQAYNEQFF.

This clone was seen ten or more times. The J gene is TRBJ2-1, the V gene TRBV5-1; 8 nucleotides agree with TRBD2. The CDR3 spans 13 residues. With 3 bases clipped from V and 6 bases from J, the junction kept 2 bases outside the gene matches. Germline assignment: CDR1 SGHRS and CDR2 YFSETQ. CDR3 in DNA: TGCGCCAGCAGCTCGGGAGGGGGCAATGAGCAGTTCTTC. Its translation: CASSSGGGNEQFF.

The chain has TRBV9 and TRBJ2-3; 7 bases map to TRBD2. The germline gives CDR1 SGDLS, CDR2 YYNGEE. The CDR3 has 15 amino acids. The junction had 5 bases not matched to a gene; V was cut back by 4 bases and J by 0 bases. This CDR3 reads CASSPLAESTDTQYF. Written as DNA, the CDR3 is TGTGCCAGCAGCCCTCTAGCGGAGAGCACAGATACGCAGTATTTT.

This clone has a count of ten or more. This rearrangement joins TRBV5-6 to TRBJ2-5; D is perhaps TRBD1 (5 bases). CDR1 SGHDT and CDR2 YYEEEE come from the germline V gene. This CDR3 region has 14 residues. V lost 0 bases and J 2 bases, leaving 8 bases between the germline ends. The CDR3 loop reads CASSLERGQETQYF. The CDR3 nucleotides are TGTGCCAGCAGCTTGGAAAGGGGACAAGAGACCCAGTACTTC. Combining the CDR3 with reference TRBV5-6 and TRBJ2-5 gives the whole variable domain DAGVTQSPTHLIKTRGQQVTLRCSPKSGHDTVSWYQQALGQGPQFIFQYYEEEERQRGNFPDRFSGHQFPNYSSELNVNALLLGDSALYLCASSLERGQETQYFGPGTRLLVL.

This clone has at least ten counts. This chain joins TRBV5-4 and TRBJ2-7; TRBD2 matches 7 bases. With V trimmed by 1 base and J by 3 bases, 4 bases remained unmatched. Germline V CDR1 and CDR2: SGHNT, YYREEE (reference sequence). This CDR3 has 14 amino acids. DNA of the CDR3: TGTGCCAGCAGCTTGACGCGGGGGAGCTACGAGCAGTACTTC. Translation gives CASSLTRGSYEQYF.

This clone appeared many times. V gene TRBV6-6 combines with J gene TRBJ1-5, with a possible D match to TRBD1 (5 bases). Germline CDR1 is MNHNY and CDR2 is SVGAGI (reference sequence). This CDR3 has 15 residues. Trimming left V 2 bases short and J 0 bases short, with 8 bases between. This chain's CDR3 is CASSYTDISNQPQHF. CDR3 coding DNA: TGTGCCAGCAGTTACACGGACATTAGCAATCAGCCCCAGCATTTT.

This clone turned up a few times. The chain couples TRBV13 to TRBJ2-5; D gene uncertain. In germline, CDR1 is PRHDT, CDR2 FYEKMQ (reference sequence). Deletions cut 5 bases from V and 5 bases from J, with 6 bases between. The CDR3 has 11 residues. CDR3: CASSRVETQYF. CDR3 DNA sequence: TGTGCCAGCAGCCGAGTGGAGACCCAGTACTTC.

This clone appeared many times. The rearrangement joins TRBV19 to TRBJ2-5; D may be TRBD2 (6 bases). CDR3 length: 19 amino acids. CDR1 and CDR2 (germline): LNHDA, SQIVND (reference sequence). Trimming took 3 bases from V and 0 from J, leaving 23 bases between them. The CDR3 reads CASSIGYSWAGGYQETQYF. CDR3 coding DNA: TGTGCCAGTAGTATTGGGTACTCTTGGGCCGGGGGTTACCAAGAGACCCAGTACTTC.

This clone came up many times. This sequence joins TRBV19 and TRBJ2-1, with TRBD2 matching 15 bases. CDR1 and CDR2 (germline): LNHDA, SQIVND (reference sequence). The CDR3 is 18 residues long. Trimming took 4 bases from V and 8 from J; bases not matched to a gene: 12. Written as DNA, the CDR3 is TGTGCCAGTAGTACAGACGCCGGGACTAGCGGGAGGACGTATGAGCAGTTCTTC. It encodes CASSTDAGTSGRTYEQFF.

This clone was recorded many times. This sequence joins TRBV10-1 and TRBJ2-7; the match to TRBD1 covers 8 bases. The ends lost 2 bases at V and 3 bases at J; junction bases unmatched: 15. The CDR3 runs to 18 residues. Germline CDR1 is WNHNN and CDR2 is SYGVQD (reference sequence). The DNA of the CDR3 is TGCGCCAGCAGTGAGAGGGCCTCCCGTTTGGACAGGGACTACGAGCAGTACGTC. Protein: CASSERASRLDRDYEQYV.

This clone was detected only a few times. The chain is built from TRBV4-1 and TRBJ2-5; D ambiguous. The closer fit of TRBJ2-7 to the DNA end suggests the J call may be wrong. The CDR3 contains 15 residues. Per the germline V gene, CDR1 is MGHRA and CDR2 is YSYEKL. CDR3 DNA: TGCGCCAGCAGCCAAGAAGGCAGGCCTCCCTACGAGCAGTACTTC. Protein sequence: CASSQEGRPPYEQYF.

The chain carries TRBV11-3 and TRBJ2-5; D perhaps matches TRBD1 (6 bases). The CDR3 covers 14 residues. V was clipped by 5 bases and J by 4 bases, with 14 bases between them. CDR1 SGHNT and CDR2 YENEEA come from the germline V gene. As DNA, the CDR3 is TGTGCCAGCAGCCTACAGGGTTTGTCAGAGACCCAGTACTTC. The encoded protein is CASSLQGLSETQYF.

In its sample, this clone was seen many times. This chain uses TRBV6-5 with TRBJ1-2, with unresolved D. The germline V and J ends were trimmed by 5 bases and 4 bases, with 11 bases remaining between them. In germline, CDR1 is MNHEY, CDR2 SVGAGI. There are 13 residues in the CDR3. The CDR3 loop is CASSPGLLYGYTF. CDR3 DNA sequence: TGTGCCAGCAGTCCCGGACTGCTCTATGGCTACACCTTC.

This clone was counted many times. The chain combines TRBV6-1 with TRBJ2-2; D possibly corresponds to TRBD1 (5 bases). This CDR3 is 18 amino acids long. Germline V gene sequence: CDR1 MNHNS, CDR2 SASEGT. V lost 0 bases and J 4 bases, leaving 18 bases between the germline ends. The CDR3 DNA is TGTGCCAGCAGTGAAGCGGGGCCCCCACTTGGGTTCACCGGGGAGCTGTTTTTT. It translates to CASSEAGPPLGFTGELFF.

This clone was found a few times. The CDR3 region is CASSKERGGETQYF. In nucleotides, the CDR3 is TGTGCCAGCAGCAAAGAAAGGGGCGGAGAGACCCAGTACTTC. The chain carries TRBV13 and TRBJ2-5; possible D gene TRBD1, 5 bases. The ends were cut back, 5 bases at V and 4 bases at J, with 14 bases in the middle. Germline V gives CDR1 PRHDT, CDR2 FYEKMQ (reference sequence). This CDR3 is built from 14 residues. The variable domain in full, completed from reference TRBV13 and TRBJ2-5, reads AAGVIQSPRHLIKEKRETATLKCYPIPRHDTVYWYQQGPGQDPQFLISFYEKMQSDKGSIPDRFSAQQFSDYHSELNMSSLELGDSALYFCASSKERGGETQYFGPGTRLLVL.

This clone appeared many times. The chain recombines TRBV7-3 with TRBJ2-2; possible D gene TRBD1, 6 bases. The CDR3 extends over 14 amino acids. In germline, CDR1 is SGHTA, CDR2 FQGTGA. Deletions cut 5 bases from V and 6 bases from J, with 13 bases between. CDR3 loop: CASSQQGSAGELFF. In nucleotides, the CDR3 is TGTGCCAGCAGCCAACAGGGTTCGGCCGGGGAGCTGTTTTTT. Filled out from reference TRBV7-3 and TRBJ2-2, the complete variable domain reads GAGVSQTPSNKVTEKGKYVELRCDPISGHTALYWYRQSLGQGPEFLIYFQGTGAADDSGLPNDRFFAVRPEGSVSTLKIQRTERGDSAVYLCASSQQGSAGELFFGEGSRLTVL.

This clone was recorded at least ten times. V usage is TRBV7-6 and J usage is TRBJ1-1; D remains unclear. Trimming left V 1 base short and J 7 bases short, with 13 bases between. Looked up from germline, CDR1 is SGHVS and CDR2 is FNYEAQ. This CDR3 is 14 amino acids long. The CDR3 here is CASSLVRGSNEAFF. The CDR3 DNA follows: TGTGCCAGCAGCTTAGTTCGAGGTTCCAATGAAGCTTTCTTT.

V usage is TRBV5-1 and J usage is TRBJ2-5, with 14 bases lining up with TRBD2. Germline V gives CDR1 SGHRS, CDR2 YFSETQ. The CDR3 has 18 residues. The junction had 5 bases not matched to a gene; V was cut back by 0 bases and J by 1 base. The CDR3 loop is CASSLGTSGGIVQETQYF. CDR3 bases: TGCGCCAGCAGCTTGGGGACTAGCGGGGGGATCGTCCAAGAGACCCAGTACTTC.

Many counts were recorded for this clone. V is TRBV27 and J is TRBJ2-1; D possibly corresponds to TRBD2 (5 bases). From germline, CDR1 is MNHEY and CDR2 SMNVEV (reference sequence). Trimming took 5 bases from V and 6 from J, leaving 14 bases between them. CDR3 size: 14 residues. This CDR3 is CASSPPEVSNEQFF. Written as DNA, the CDR3 is TGTGCCAGCAGTCCCCCGGAGGTTAGCAATGAGCAGTTCTTC.

Many counts were recorded for this clone. The chain carries TRBV18 and TRBJ2-1; 11 bases align to TRBD1. The V gene end was trimmed by 11 bases and the J gene end by 7 bases; junction bases not matched to a gene: 1. Germline values: CDR1 KGHSH, CDR2 LQKENI. There are 11 residues in the CDR3. The CDR3 loop reads CAGTGGNEQFF. For the CDR3, the DNA is TGTGCCGGGACAGGGGGTAATGAGCAGTTCTTC.

Many counts were recorded for this clone. The rearrangement joins TRBV18 to TRBJ1-2, with 7 nucleotides matching TRBD1. This CDR3 comprises 15 residues. V shed 3 bases, J shed 5 bases, and the junction held 9 bases outside the gene matches. From germline, CDR1 is KGHSH and CDR2 LQKENI. CDR3 region: CASSPGQTSRYGYTF. The CDR3 DNA follows: TGTGCCAGCTCACCGGGACAGACAAGTAGATATGGCTACACCTTC.